This is a list of T cell receptor beta chains from one sample in a study of blood T cells in healthy people across ages. TCRdb reprocessed the 5' RACE reads via MiXCR and lists one record per CDR3 protein. The data contain about 760,000 distinct CDR3 sequences, around three fifths of them singletons. Input material: blood. These receptors were taken from a man between 40 and 49 years old in good health. The CDR3 runs from the conserved cysteine through the conserved F or W. The order of the fields is J gene, D gene, V gene, clone size, CDR3 length, CDR3 protein, CDR3 DNA. D genes are given only for firm matches. Some rows have no size entry. The others give once, few or many, or a class for an expanded clone.

TRBJ2-7	TRBD2	TRBV4-2	-	15	CASSQDPGLVSEQYF	TGTGCCAGCAGCCAAGATCCGGGACTAGTAAGCGAGCAGTACTTC
TRBJ2-3	TRBD2	TRBV20-1	-	16	CSARDFRLAGMDTQYF	TGCAGTGCTAGAGATTTCCGACTAGCGGGAATGGATACGCAGTATTTT
TRBJ2-1	-	TRBV10-3	-	16	CAISAPRGATTNEQFF	TGTGCCATCAGTGCCCCCCGGGGGGCCACGACGAATGAGCAGTTCTTC
TRBJ1-2	TRBD1	TRBV11-2	-	14	CASSGDRYNYGYTF	TGTGCCAGCAGCGGGGACAGATATAACTATGGCTACACCTTC
TRBJ2-5	-	TRBV28	-	14	CASSETETQETQYF	TGTGCCAGCAGTGAGACAGAGACCCAAGAGACCCAGTACTTC
TRBJ1-2	TRBD1	TRBV2	-	13	CASNKGQLYGYTF	TGTGCCAGCAATAAGGGACAGCTCTATGGCTACACCTTC
TRBJ1-2	-	TRBV6-1	-	15	CASLQRDGSNYGYTF	TGTGCCAGCCTTCAACGGGACGGATCAAACTATGGCTACACCTTC
TRBJ2-5	TRBD1	TRBV20-1	few	14	CSASNRGRYETQYF	TGCAGTGCTAGCAACAGGGGTCGTTACGAGACCCAGTACTTC
TRBJ2-5	-	TRBV29-1	-	14	CSVEVQFGLETQYF	TGCAGCGTTGAGGTTCAATTTGGGTTGGAGACCCAGTACTTC
TRBJ1-5	-	TRBV6-1	-	15	CASSEVQDAIQPRHF	TGTGCCAGCAGTGAAGTCCAGGACGCAATACAGCCCCGGCATTTT
TRBJ2-7	-	TRBV9	-	15	CASSVGTGDTYEQYF	TGTGCCAGCAGCGTGGGGACGGGGGACACCTACGAGCAGTACTTC
TRBJ2-1	TRBD1	TRBV29-1	-	14	CSVRTGPSYNEQFF	TGCAGCGTCCGGACAGGGCCGTCCTACAATGAGCAGTTCTTC
TRBJ2-7	TRBD1	TRBV7-3	few	15	CASSLGGQGADEQYF	TGTGCCAGCAGCTTAGGGGGACAGGGGGCCGACGAGCAGTACTTC
TRBJ2-1	TRBD2	TRBV9	few	16	CASSVLLAGGLNEQFF	TGTGCCAGCAGCGTTTTACTAGCGGGGGGTCTTAATGAGCAGTTCTTC
TRBJ2-7	-	TRBV12-3/TRBV12-4	few	14	CATAGRGPNYEQYF	TGTGCCACCGCGGGGCGGGGTCCTAACTACGAGCAGTACTTC
TRBJ2-3	TRBD1	TRBV29-1	once	15	CSVEQGQGASDTQYF	TGCAGCGTTGAACAGGGACAGGGGGCGTCAGATACGCAGTATTTT
TRBJ1-5	-	TRBV27	-	17	CASRGRTGLYSNQPQHF	TGTGCCAGCAGAGGACGCACGGGGCTCTATAGCAATCAGCCCCAGCATTTT
TRBJ2-3	-	TRBV27	-	15	CASSSLRTSTDTQYF	TGTGCCAGCAGTTCACTCCGAACAAGCACAGATACGCAGTATTTT
TRBJ2-7	-	TRBV5-5	few	15	CASSSLENSLWEQYF	TGTGCCAGCAGCTCCCTCGAGAACTCCCTCTGGGAGCAGTACTTC
TRBJ2-1	TRBD1	TRBV11-2	few	14	CASSPGTGGNEQFF	TGTGCCAGCAGCCCCGGGACAGGGGGCAATGAGCAGTTCTTC
TRBJ2-1	-	TRBV20-1	-	11	CSAREYTEQFF	TGCAGTGCTAGAGAATACACTGAGCAGTTCTTC
TRBJ2-3	-	TRBV20-1	-	15	CSASSRRMSTDTQYF	TGCAGTGCTAGCTCCCGTAGGATGAGCACAGATACGCAGTATTTT
TRBJ2-5	TRBD1	TRBV20-1	-	12	CSAGQGGETQYF	TGCAGTGCGGGACAGGGAGGGGAGACCCAGTACTTC
TRBJ2-7	-	TRBV20-1	once	15	CSARFARQGALKQYF	TGCAGTGCTAGATTCGCCCGGCAGGGAGCTCTCAAGCAGTACTTC
TRBJ1-6	TRBD1	TRBV5-1	-	18	CASSSPGTGSLDNSPLHF	TGCGCCAGCAGCTCCCCAGGGACAGGAAGCCTCGATAATTCACCCCTCCACTTT
TRBJ1-6	-	TRBV10-3	-	14	CAISDGVDNSPLHF	TGTGCCATCAGTGATGGGGTGGATAATTCACCCCTCCACTTT
TRBJ2-7	TRBD1	TRBV6-5	-	14	CASSPRGPRSPQYF	TGTGCCAGCAGTCCCAGGGGGCCACGGTCGCCCCAGTACTTC
TRBJ2-7	TRBD2	TRBV4-3	-	16	CASSQGAGGPADEQYF	TGCGCCAGCAGCCAAGGGGCGGGAGGGCCCGCTGACGAGCAGTACTTC
TRBJ2-6	TRBD1	TRBV12-3/TRBV12-4	-	18	CASSLRGGLASGANVLTF	TGTGCCAGCAGTTTACGAGGGGGCTTGGCTTCTGGGGCCAACGTCCTGACTTTC
TRBJ2-3	TRBD2	TRBV5-1	-	16	CASSPRLAGVLDTQYF	TGCGCCAGCAGCCCACGACTAGCGGGGGTTCTGGATACGCAGTATTTT
TRBJ2-1	-	TRBV14	-	15	CASSHLRGGYNEQFF	TGTGCCAGCAGCCATCTTAGGGGGGGCTACAATGAGCAGTTCTTC
TRBJ2-1	-	TRBV19	-	16	CASSIETSWSYNEQFF	TGTGCCAGTAGTATTGAAACTAGCTGGTCCTACAATGAGCAGTTCTTC
TRBJ2-1	-	TRBV6-1	once	17	CASSDPLVRVAENEQFF	TGTGCCAGCAGTGATCCCCTGGTCAGGGTAGCGGAGAATGAGCAGTTCTTC
TRBJ2-5	-	TRBV7-2	-	14	CASSLRGSPEGQYF	TGTGCCAGCAGCCTTAGAGGTAGTCCCGAGGGCCAGTACTTC
TRBJ2-7	TRBD2	TRBV6-1	-	15	CASSEVSGRFYEQYF	TGTGCCAGCAGCGAAGTTAGCGGGAGGTTCTACGAGCAGTACTTC
TRBJ2-4	-	TRBV24-1	few	17	CATSDDPFQGGKNIQYF	TGTGCCACCAGTGATGACCCCTTCCAGGGTGGCAAAAACATTCAGTACTTC
TRBJ2-3	-	TRBV6-5	few	15	CASRATQMFTDTQYF	TGTGCCAGCAGGGCGACACAAATGTTCACAGATACGCAGTATTTT
TRBJ2-1	-	TRBV7-8	-	15	CASSLMDRTYNEQFF	TGTGCCAGCAGCCTCATGGACAGAACCTACAATGAGCAGTTCTTC
TRBJ2-5	-	TRBV18	-	16	CASSPSSGTSKETQYF	TGTGCCAGCTCACCGTCTTCCGGGACATCGAAAGAGACCCAGTACTTC
TRBJ2-3	TRBD2	TRBV19	-	15	CATQGGLRNTDTQYF	TGTGCCACTCAGGGAGGGTTGAGGAACACAGATACGCAGTATTTT
TRBJ1-1	TRBD1	TRBV20-1	-	13	CSADRGGNTEAFF	TGCAGTGCTGACAGGGGGGGGAACACTGAAGCTTTCTTT
TRBJ2-1	-	TRBV24-1	many	15	CATSERQQSYNEQFF	TGTGCCACCAGTGAGCGGCAGCAATCCTACAATGAGCAGTTCTTC
TRBJ2-5	TRBD2	TRBV14	-	20	CASSRPINLLAGGFQETQYF	TGTGCCAGCAGCCGCCCCATAAATTTACTAGCGGGAGGATTCCAAGAGACCCAGTACTTC
TRBJ2-7	-	TRBV28	-	13	CASRTPASYEQYF	TGTGCCAGCAGGACCCCCGCCTCCTACGAGCAGTACTTC